Detailed here is one T cell receptor (beta chain). Naive CD8 cells lacked CD45RO, underwent positive selection for CCR7 and left out terminally differentiated effector memory CD45RA+ cells. J was trimmed by 3 bases and V by 4 bases; bases with no gene match: 4. The CDR3 totals 14 residues. Germline loops: CDR1 SNHLY, CDR2 FYNNEI. The source of the sample is a study of shared clonotypes between healthy human individuals. Some clones are missing from TCRdb's copy, which holds only in-frame ones; the method was immunoSEQ multiplex PCR. The sample records around 1,900,000 clones, 93% being singletons. This chain connects TRBV2 to TRBJ2-7; 9 bases match TRBD1. This sequence was found in a man aged 18-30 years in good health. Some clones in this sample may be carry-over from other donors' samples. Material: naive CD8+ T cells from PBMCs. CDR3 sequence: CASSVRDRVYEQYF. The CDR3 DNA reads as TGTGCCAGCAGTGTCCGGGACAGGGTCTACGAGCAGTACTTC. The complete variable domain, with remaining parts taken from reference TRBV2 and TRBJ2-7, reads EPEVTQTPSHQVTQMGQEVILRCVPISNHLYFYWYRQILGQKVEFLVSFYNNEISEKSEIFDDQFSVERPDGSNFTLKIRSTKLEDSAMYFCASSVRDRVYEQYFGPGTRLTVT.